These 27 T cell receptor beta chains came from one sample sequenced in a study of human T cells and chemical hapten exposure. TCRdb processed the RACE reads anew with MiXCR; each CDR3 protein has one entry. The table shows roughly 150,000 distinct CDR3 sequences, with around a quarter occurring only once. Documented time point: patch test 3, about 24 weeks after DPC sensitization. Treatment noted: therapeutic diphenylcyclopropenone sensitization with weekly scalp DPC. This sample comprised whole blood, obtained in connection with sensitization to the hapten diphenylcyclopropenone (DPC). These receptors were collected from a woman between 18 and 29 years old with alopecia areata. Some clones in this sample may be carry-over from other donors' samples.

This chain's CDR3 is CASSYGQGSGEQFF. CDR3 sequence (DNA): TGTGCCAGCAGTTACGGGCAGGGATCGGGTGAGCAGTTCTTC. This chain uses TRBV6-5 with TRBJ2-1; tentative D call: TRBD1 (5 bases). The CDR3 sequence is 14 residues long. Per the germline V gene, CDR1 is MNHEY and CDR2 is SVGAGI. Trimming cost V 2 bases and J 9 bases, with 14 bases left between them.

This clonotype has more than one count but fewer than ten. DNA of the CDR3: TGTGCCATCAGTGAACGCCGCTACGAGCAGTACTTC. Translating gives CAISERRYEQYF. The rearrangement links TRBV10-3 to TRBJ2-7; D not certain. The CDR3 runs to 12 residues. Trimming took 3 bases from V and 3 from J, leaving 6 bases between them. Germline V gene data show CDR1 as ENHRY and CDR2 as SYGVKD.

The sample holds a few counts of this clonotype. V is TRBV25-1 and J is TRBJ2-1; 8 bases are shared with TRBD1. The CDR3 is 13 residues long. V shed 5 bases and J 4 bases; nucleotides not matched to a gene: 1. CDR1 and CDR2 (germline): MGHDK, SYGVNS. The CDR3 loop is CASSWDRYNEQFF. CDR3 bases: TGTGCCAGCAGTTGGGACAGGTACAATGAGCAGTTCTTC.

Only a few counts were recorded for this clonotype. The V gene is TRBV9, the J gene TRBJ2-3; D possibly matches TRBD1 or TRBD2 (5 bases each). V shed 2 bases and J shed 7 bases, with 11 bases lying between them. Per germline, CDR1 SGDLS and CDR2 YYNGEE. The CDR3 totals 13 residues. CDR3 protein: CASSVDRGHTQYF. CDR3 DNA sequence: TGTGCCAGCAGCGTCGACCGGGGCCATACGCAGTATTTT.

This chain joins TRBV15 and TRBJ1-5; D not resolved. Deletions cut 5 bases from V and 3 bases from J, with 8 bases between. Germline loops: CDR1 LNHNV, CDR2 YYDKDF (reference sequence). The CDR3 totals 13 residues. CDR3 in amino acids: CATSFRSNQPQHF. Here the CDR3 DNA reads TGTGCCACCAGCTTTCGGTCCAATCAGCCCCAGCATTTT.

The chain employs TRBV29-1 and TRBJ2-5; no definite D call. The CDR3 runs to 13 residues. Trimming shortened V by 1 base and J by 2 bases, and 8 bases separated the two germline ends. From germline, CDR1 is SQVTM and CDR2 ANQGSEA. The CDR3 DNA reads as TGCAGCGTTGAAGTCCAGGTTCAAGAGACCCAGTACTTC. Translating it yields CSVEVQVQETQYF.

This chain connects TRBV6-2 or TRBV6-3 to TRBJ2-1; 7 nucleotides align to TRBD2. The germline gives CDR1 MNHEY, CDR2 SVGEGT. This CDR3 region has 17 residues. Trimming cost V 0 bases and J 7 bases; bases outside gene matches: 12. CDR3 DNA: TGTGCCAGCAGTTACTCGAGGATAGCGGGCCCGGGGAATGAGCAGTTCTTC. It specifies CASSYSRIAGPGNEQFF.

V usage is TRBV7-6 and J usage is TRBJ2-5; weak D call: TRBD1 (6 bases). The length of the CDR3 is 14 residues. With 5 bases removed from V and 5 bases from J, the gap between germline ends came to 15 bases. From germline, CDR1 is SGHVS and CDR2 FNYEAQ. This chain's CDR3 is CASSPRAGDETQYF. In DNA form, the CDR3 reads TGTGCCAGCAGCCCCCGGGCAGGGGACGAGACCCAGTACTTC.

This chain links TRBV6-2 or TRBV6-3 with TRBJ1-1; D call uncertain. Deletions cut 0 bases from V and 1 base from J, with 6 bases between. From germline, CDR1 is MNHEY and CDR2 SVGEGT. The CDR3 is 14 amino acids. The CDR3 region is CASSYSRRNTEAFF. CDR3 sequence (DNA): TGTGCCAGCAGTTACTCGCGCCGGAACACTGAAGCTTTCTTT.

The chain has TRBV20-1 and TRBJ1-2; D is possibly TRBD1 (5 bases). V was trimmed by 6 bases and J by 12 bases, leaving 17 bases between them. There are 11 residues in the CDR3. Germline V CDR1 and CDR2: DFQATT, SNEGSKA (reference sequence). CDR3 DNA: TGCAGTGCCCCACCCGGGGGTATCGACACCTTC. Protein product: CSAPPGGIDTF.

The CDR3 sequence is CASSLGFRTYTF. CDR3 coding DNA: TGTGCCAGCAGCTTAGGCTTTCGAACCTACACCTTC. The rearrangement joins TRBV7-2 to TRBJ1-2; D uncertain. The germline V gene has CDR1 SGHTA and CDR2 FQGNSA. V shed 1 base and J shed 10 bases, with 10 bases lying between them. The CDR3 runs to 12 residues.

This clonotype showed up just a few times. CDR3 nucleotides: TGTGCCAGCAGCCTCTTCGCGGGGCACTATACGCCGGAGCAGTACTTC. Its translation is CASSLFAGHYTPEQYF. The chain links TRBV21-1 to TRBJ2-7; the table's D gene call, TRBD1, was not cross checked with the DNA. TRBV21-1 corresponds to a pseudogene. The CDR3 extends over 16 amino acids.

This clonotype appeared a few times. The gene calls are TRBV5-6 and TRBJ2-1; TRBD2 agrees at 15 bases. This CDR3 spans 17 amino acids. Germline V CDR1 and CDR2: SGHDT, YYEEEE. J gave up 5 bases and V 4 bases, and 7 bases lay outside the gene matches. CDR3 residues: CASSLPGLAGGDNEQFF. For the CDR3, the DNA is TGTGCCAGCAGCCTGCCCGGACTAGCGGGAGGGGACAATGAGCAGTTCTTC.

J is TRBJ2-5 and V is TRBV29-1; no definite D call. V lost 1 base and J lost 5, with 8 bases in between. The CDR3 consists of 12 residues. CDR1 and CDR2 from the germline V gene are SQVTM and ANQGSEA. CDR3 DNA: TGCAGCGTTGAAGCCCGTCGGGAGACCCAGTACTTC. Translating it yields CSVEARRETQYF.

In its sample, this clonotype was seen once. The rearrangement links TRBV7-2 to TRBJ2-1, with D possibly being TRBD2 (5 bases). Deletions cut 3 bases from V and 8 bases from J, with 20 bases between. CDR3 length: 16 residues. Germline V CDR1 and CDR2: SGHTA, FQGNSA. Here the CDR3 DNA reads TGTGCCAGCAGCTTTCCCTCACTAGGTGTAGGCGATGAGCAGTTCTTC. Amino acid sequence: CASSFPSLGVGDEQFF. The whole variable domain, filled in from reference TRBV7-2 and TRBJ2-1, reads GAGVSQSPSNKVTEKGKDVELRCDPISGHTALYWYRQSLGQGLEFLIYFQGNSAPDKSGLPSDRFSAERTGGSVSTLTIQRTQQEDSAVYLCASSFPSLGVGDEQFFGPGTRLTVL.

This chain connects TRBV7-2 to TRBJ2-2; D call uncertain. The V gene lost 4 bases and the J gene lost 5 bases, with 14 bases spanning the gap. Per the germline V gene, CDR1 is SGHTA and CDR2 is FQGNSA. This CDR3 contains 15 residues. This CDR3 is CASSSPRLETGELFF. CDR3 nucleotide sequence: TGTGCCAGCAGCTCTCCTCGGCTAGAGACCGGGGAGCTGTTTTTT.

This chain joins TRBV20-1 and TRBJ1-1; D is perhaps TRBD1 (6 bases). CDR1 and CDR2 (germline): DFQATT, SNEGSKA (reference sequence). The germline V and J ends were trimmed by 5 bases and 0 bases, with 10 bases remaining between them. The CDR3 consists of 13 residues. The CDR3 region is CSASGDLNTEAFF. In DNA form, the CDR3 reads TGCAGTGCTTCAGGGGATTTGAACACTGAAGCTTTCTTT.

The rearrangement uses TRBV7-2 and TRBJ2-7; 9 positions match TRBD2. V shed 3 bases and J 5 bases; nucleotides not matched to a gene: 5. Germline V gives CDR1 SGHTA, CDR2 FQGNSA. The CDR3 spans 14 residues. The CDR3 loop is CASSFLAGRDEQYF. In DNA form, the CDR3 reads TGTGCCAGCAGCTTCCTAGCGGGAAGGGACGAGCAGTACTTC.

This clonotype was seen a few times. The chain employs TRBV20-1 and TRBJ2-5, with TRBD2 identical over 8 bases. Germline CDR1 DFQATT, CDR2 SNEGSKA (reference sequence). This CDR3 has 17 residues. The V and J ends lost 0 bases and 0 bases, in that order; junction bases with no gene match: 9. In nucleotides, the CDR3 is TGCAGTGCTAGAGATGAAGGGGCTAGCGGGTACCAAGAGACCCAGTACTTC. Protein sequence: CSARDEGASGYQETQYF.

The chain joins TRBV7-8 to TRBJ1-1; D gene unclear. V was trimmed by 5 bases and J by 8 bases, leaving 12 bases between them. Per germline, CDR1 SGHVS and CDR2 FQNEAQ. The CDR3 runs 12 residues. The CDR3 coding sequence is TGTGCCAGCAGCGCAAGGACTGGAGAAGCTTTCTTT. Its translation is CASSARTGEAFF.

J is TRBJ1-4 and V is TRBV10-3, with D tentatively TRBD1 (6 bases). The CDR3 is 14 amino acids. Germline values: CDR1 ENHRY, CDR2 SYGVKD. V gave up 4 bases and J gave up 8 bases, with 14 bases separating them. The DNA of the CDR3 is TGTGCCATCAGTGCACCTCAGGGGTGGGAAAAACTGTTTTTT. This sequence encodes CAISAPQGWEKLFF.

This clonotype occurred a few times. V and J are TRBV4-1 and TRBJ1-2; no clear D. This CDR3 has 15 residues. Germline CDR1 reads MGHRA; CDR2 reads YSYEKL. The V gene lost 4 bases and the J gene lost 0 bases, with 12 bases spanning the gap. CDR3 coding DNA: TGCGCCAGCAGCCGAGCGCGGGAGACTAACTATGGCTACACCTTC. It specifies CASSRARETNYGYTF.

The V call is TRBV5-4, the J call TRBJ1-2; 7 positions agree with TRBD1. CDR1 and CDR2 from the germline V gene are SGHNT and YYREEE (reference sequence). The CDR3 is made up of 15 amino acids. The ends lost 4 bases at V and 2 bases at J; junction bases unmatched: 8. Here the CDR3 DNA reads TGTGCCAGCAGCCTCCGGGACAGTCTAAACTATGGCTACACCTTC. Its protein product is CASSLRDSLNYGYTF.

This CDR3 reads CASSPGTGYNQPQHF. The CDR3 DNA follows: TGTGCCAGCAGCCCGGGGACAGGGTACAATCAGCCCCAGCATTTT. The chain has TRBV5-8 and TRBJ1-5; 9 nucleotides agree with TRBD1. Germline lookup yields CDR1 SGHTS and CDR2 YDEGEE. This CDR3 has 15 residues. The trim removed 4 bases at V and 3 bases at J, leaving 5 bases unmatched.

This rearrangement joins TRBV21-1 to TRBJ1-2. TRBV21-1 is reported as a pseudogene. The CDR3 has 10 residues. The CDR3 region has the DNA TGTGCCAGCCGAAAATATGGCTACACCTTC. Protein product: CASRKYGYTF.

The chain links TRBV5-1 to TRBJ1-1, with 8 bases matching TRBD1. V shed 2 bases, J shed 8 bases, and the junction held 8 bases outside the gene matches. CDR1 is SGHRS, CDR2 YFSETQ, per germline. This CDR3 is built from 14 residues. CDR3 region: CASSLGQGPREAFF. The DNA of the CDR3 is TGCGCCAGCAGCTTAGGACAGGGACCAAGAGAAGCTTTCTTT.

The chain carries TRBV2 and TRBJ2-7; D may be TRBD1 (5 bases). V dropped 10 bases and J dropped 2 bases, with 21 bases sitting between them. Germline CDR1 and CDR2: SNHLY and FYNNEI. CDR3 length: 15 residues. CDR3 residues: CATSILSGITYEQYF. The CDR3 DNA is TGTGCCACCTCGATATTGTCAGGGATCACCTACGAGCAGTACTTC.